This T cell receptor (beta chain) was found in a study of cytomegalovirus exposure and HLA in healthy donors (dated by TCRdb to about 2017). Looking at the study overall: In an earlier analysis of 587 of the donors, 276 Gb of sequence data and approximately 120 million unique TCR beta sequences from about 190 million T cells were reported. In a later analysis, previously published TCR beta repertoires from about 670 donors were re-analyzed and high-resolution HLA genotyping was added so that TCR occurrence patterns could be studied. Rather than drawing on any new phenotypic data, the later analysis identified candidate immune exposures from TCR beta sequences and the way those sequences occurred across donors. Both class I and class II loci were covered by HLA typing, at four-digit resolution. Every repertoire in the discovery cohort had been generated on one and the same sequencing platform. Donor age, sex, ethnicity and CMV serostatus were collected together with the repertoire data. A later genetic analysis used genome-wide SNP genotypes for about 65% of the roughly 700 donors, treating that subset as a discovery cohort. The number of typed donors differed by locus: about 629-630 for A, B, C, DRB1 and DQB1; 500 to 550 for DQA1; 600 to 610 for DPA1; and about 450 for DPB1. In an earlier analysis of 550 to 700 of the donors, high-throughput TCR beta sequencing was used to judge whether each TCR beta V gene segment behaved as functional or pseudogenic. Roughly 300 gigabases of sequencing data and tens of millions of unique TCR sequences were included in an early release covering around 600 HLA-typed donors. Along with the approximately 600-subject first cohort, a separate validation cohort of over 90 different subjects was used. Across approximately 400 genotyped donors of the cohort, an average of about 200,000 unique TCR beta nucleotide sequences per donor were sequenced, and 15% to 20% of those sequences were non-productive. To predict cytomegalovirus infection status, the study brought together high-throughput TCR immunosequencing, statistical association of individual TCRs with disease status, and machine learning. The study aimed to test whether signatures of past pathogen exposure could be identified by cataloging public T cell receptors. The study used immunosequencing to profile the T cell repertoires of hundreds of subjects and linked those repertoires to cytomegalovirus serostatus. Of the 300 to 500 genotyped donors, less than 90% were placed in the genetic ancestry cluster associated with self-reported Caucasian donors. About five DR-DQ haplotypes were handled as single units for association and clustering because linkage in the cohort was strong.

This clone was seen a few times. No cognate antigen has been identified for it. No base qualities exist here, and no much larger clone lies one base off it. Including cysteine and phenylalanine, the CDR3 has 16 amino acids. Left in the record is the CDR3 DNA by itself, 48 bases read in frame from the first base. V and J are truncated by 5 bases and 0 bases respectively, leaving an intervening sequence of 17 bases. As encoded in the germline V gene, CDR1 is SGHTA while CDR2 is FQGNSA. Beyond this particular receptor, the publication reports: Roughly 15 rarely observed V segments, including chromosome 9 orphons, were excluded from the earlier analysis of some 590 of the donors because counts were too low. The cohort was sequenced for TCR beta chains only, and without alpha or paired-chain data the features that could be detected were limited. The authors suggested that the approach could potentially be generalized to other disease states and immunological phenotypes. Strong co-occurrence of HLA alleles, especially DR and DQ, made assigning TCR associations to individual alleles difficult. Because some donors lacked HLA typing at each locus, the association tests relied only on the typed subset. In an earlier analysis of about 550 of the donors, most TCR beta V segments were observed in productive rearrangements about 90% or about 30% of the time, broadly matching IMGT annotations. A further reported finding was that TCR beta sequences accurately predicted the HLA-A and HLA-B alleles for most subjects in the first cohort. The study listed 150 to 200 TCR beta chains as associated with cytomegalovirus. Presence/absence analyses assumed roughly uniform sequencing depth across donors, an assumption that may not hold. A later analysis found that TCR association rates varied across HLA loci, with DRB1 alleles showing the most associated TCRs and HLA-C alleles the fewest. Correlated functional status among segregating V segments might be attributable to linkage disequilibrium, but an unknown experimental factor could not be ruled out. A cluster of highly shared sequence variants was judged likely to represent a technical artifact of the sequencing pipeline. Because the 87-base-pair reads could not distinguish some IMGT-functional V segments, including TRBV6-2 and TRBV6-3, those segments were excluded. In a later analysis, most CMV-associated TCR beta chains were found to appear HLA-restricted, with HLA associations seemingly driven largely by CMV exposure. A later analysis reported that several top co-occurrence clusters appeared linked to parvovirus B19, influenza, CMV and Epstein-Barr virus. In a later analysis, about 17,000 TCR beta sequences were associated with specific HLA alleles at a false discovery rate of 0.05. V-gene and J-gene trimming of TCR beta chains was associated with a missense DCLRE1C variant in a later genetic analysis, and the association was replicated in an independent cohort. Cytomegalovirus status was reported to be diagnosed by the classifier with high specificity and sensitivity in both the original and validation cohorts. The only immune exposure information available for the cohort was CMV serostatus. Compared with equally common non-associated chains, HLA-associated TCR beta chains in a later analysis were more clonally expanded and had lower generation probabilities. A later genetic analysis reported fewer N-insertions in productive TCRs among donors in an Asian-associated ancestry cluster than the roughly 640-donor mean. In vitro tests confirmed that a few of the cytomegalovirus-associated TCR beta chains recognize cytomegalovirus antigens. Most TCR sequences were seen in very few donors, while some public TCRs were found in many individuals.

Libraries came from the immunoSEQ multiplex PCR assay. The multiplex PCR relied on a mix of 60 forward primers for TCR Vbeta segments and 13 reverse primers for TCR Jbeta segments. A multiplex PCR assay on genomic DNA amplified the CDR3 region of rearranged TCR beta genes. The Illumina HiSeq System was used to sequence the amplified TCR beta libraries as 87-base-pair reads. The authors' analysis ran thus. In a later analysis, 77 million or so unique TCR beta chains were counted across the roughly 610 repertoires, and approximately 11 million of these chains were shared by at least two donors. Raw reads were error-corrected and collapsed into unique sequences by a nearest-neighbor algorithm in which closely related sequences were merged to remove PCR and sequencing errors. To assign V, D and J gene segments, CDR3 sequences were aligned to IMGT reference sequences. Each retained sequence needed at least a six-nucleotide match to both a V gene segment and a J gene segment. Rearrangements were called productive when the CDR3 lacked stop codons and stayed in frame with V and J; all others were non-productive. CDR3 was defined by IMGT convention, running from the second conserved V-encoded cysteine to the conserved J-encoded phenylalanine. The earlier analysis of some 580 of the donors excluded any sequence lacking an unambiguous match to a single V gene segment. An earlier analysis of a few hundred of the donors called V segments functional above 56.7% productive rearrangements and segregating when the between-donor standard deviation exceeded 5%. A statistical classification framework was developed to diagnose cytomegalovirus status using the catalog of TCR beta chain sequences. In a later analysis, V and J genes were assigned by comparing TCR nucleotide sequences against IMGT/GENE-DB human TR gene sequences. The TCRdist pipeline was used in a later analysis to assign CDR3 sequences and most-parsimonious VDJ recombination scenarios. In a later analysis, every TCR beta chain was defined by the combination of its CDR3 amino acid sequence and its V-gene family, and reads without a unique V-gene family were dropped. In a later analysis, some 600 highly shared, low-generation-probability nucleotide sequences were removed to address suspected cross-contamination and a sequencing artifact. In a later analysis, a clonal expansion index was calculated for each public chain from normalized within-repertoire ranks of inferred template counts. In a later analysis, generation probabilities were computed with a VDJ recombination model fitted to out-of-frame rearrangements, and the resulting probabilities were checked against IGoR. In a later analysis, TCR-TCR, TCR-HLA and TCR-CMV co-occurrence was scored with hypergeometric tests, and a repertoire-size bias correction was applied to TCR pairs. To estimate false discovery rates, a later analysis permuted the HLA or CMV assignments 20 times. In a later analysis, co-occurring TCRs were grouped with DBSCAN, and TCRdist sequence similarity was added when clustering was performed within HLA-allele-positive subsets. Repertoires with fewer than 30,000 or more than 120,000 public chains, plus five repertoires with anomalous nucleotide sharing, were excluded from co-occurrence clustering. Imported from immuneACCESS, the table was reduced by TCRdb to in-frame sequences with V and J called. These copies leave out some clones; in studies compared against another copy, an unresolved V gene accounts for under half, and the cause of the remainder is not known. The D gene and trimming were derived from the DNA, and the V and J assignments and clone size from that table. This sample comprises 150,000 or so clones, roughly 88% of them detected only once. In total, the top ten clones hold about a tenth of the sample.

In total, approximately 700 healthy bone marrow donors made up the cohort. All cohort members were sampled while nominally healthy, although unrecorded immune exposures were likely present. The donor was CMV seropositive and was included in the group of 250 to 300 seropositive cohort members. Each donor provided a peripheral blood sample, and peripheral blood mononuclear cells were used for TCR beta sequencing. Genomic DNA was extracted from the blood cell samples with the Qiagen DNeasy Blood Extraction Kit. The TCR was taken from a man younger than 35 in good health and CMV-seropositive. Material for sequencing was PBMCs. The chain uses TRBV7-2 and TRBJ2-7, with a weak D call of TRBD2 (7 bases match). CDR3 protein: CASSNRGGGSSYEQYF. The bases are TGTGCCAGCAGCAATAGAGGGGGGGGGAGCTCCTACGAGCAGTACTTC.